Listed below are T cell receptor beta chains from one sample, sequenced in a study of T cell repertoires in ileal Crohn's disease. Repertoires were generated with immunoSEQ multiplex PCR, while TCRdb's copy carries only in-frame clones and drops some. The table includes 8,000 or so clones, around four fifths detected once. The sample taken for sequencing was ileal tissue. The receptors were sampled from an adult with Crohn's disease. The CDR3 runs from the conserved cysteine through the conserved F or W. A D gene is named only where the DNA matches it firmly. Only some rows state a clone size, as once, few, many or a class for expanded clones.

d_gene: TRBD1; v_gene: TRBV2; j_gene: TRBJ2-1; abundance: -; CDR3aa: CATRPGQGDHNEQFF; CDR3nt: TGTGCCACCCGACCGGGACAGGGTGACCACAATGAGCAGTTCTTC
d_gene: -; v_gene: TRBV5-6; j_gene: TRBJ2-7; abundance: -; CDR3aa: CASSFELSYEQYF; CDR3nt: TGTGCCAGCAGCTTCGAACTCTCTTACGAGCAGTACTTC
d_gene: -; v_gene: TRBV12-5; j_gene: TRBJ2-3; abundance: -; CDR3aa: CASGGGTRTDTQYF; CDR3nt: TGTGCTAGTGGTGGGGGGACTCGCACAGATACGCAGTATTTT
d_gene: -; v_gene: TRBV2; j_gene: TRBJ2-3; abundance: -; CDR3aa: CASRRGGSRSTDTQYF; CDR3nt: TGTGCCAGCAGGAGGGGGGGTAGCCGTTCCACAGATACGCAGTATTTT
d_gene: TRBD1; v_gene: TRBV27; j_gene: TRBJ1-2; abundance: -; CDR3aa: CASSQGGELNYGYTF; CDR3nt: TGTGCCAGCTCTCAGGGGGGAGAATTGAACTATGGCTACACCTTC
d_gene: TRBD2; v_gene: TRBV9; j_gene: TRBJ2-5; abundance: -; CDR3aa: CASSVAGGLLETQYF; CDR3nt: TGTGCCAGCAGCGTAGCGGGGGGGCTTTTGGAGACCCAGTACTTC
d_gene: -; v_gene: TRBV4-3; j_gene: TRBJ1-2; abundance: once; CDR3aa: CASSQDSPGNYGYTF; CDR3nt: TGCGCCAGCAGCCAAGATTCACCGGGAAACTATGGCTACACCTTC
d_gene: -; v_gene: TRBV7-9; j_gene: TRBJ1-4; abundance: -; CDR3aa: CASSLGGVQRSEKLFF; CDR3nt: TGTGCCAGCAGCTTAGGGGGGGTTCAGAGGAGTGAAAAACTGTTTTTT
d_gene: -; v_gene: TRBV7-9; j_gene: TRBJ1-1; abundance: -; CDR3aa: CASSLGGVWNTEAFF; CDR3nt: TGTGCCAGCAGCTTAGGTGGAGTATGGAACACTGAAGCTTTCTTT
d_gene: -; v_gene: TRBV11-2; j_gene: TRBJ2-1; abundance: -; CDR3aa: CASSRDRDYEQFF; CDR3nt: TGTGCCAGCAGCCGTGACAGGGACTATGAGCAGTTCTTC
d_gene: TRBD2; v_gene: TRBV12-5; j_gene: TRBJ2-5; abundance: -; CDR3aa: CASGLGSSSGVTQYF; CDR3nt: TGTGCTAGTGGTTTGGGCTCCTCTAGCGGAGTGACCCAGTACTTC
d_gene: TRBD2; v_gene: TRBV5-1; j_gene: TRBJ2-1; abundance: -; CDR3aa: CASSPTGTSGGAGYNEQFF; CDR3nt: TGCGCCAGCAGCCCTACCGGGACTAGCGGGGGGGCCGGCTACAATGAGCAGTTCTTC
d_gene: -; v_gene: TRBV5-4; j_gene: TRBJ1-1; abundance: -; CDR3aa: CASSSRVGDTEAFF; CDR3nt: TGTGCCAGCAGCTCCAGGGTGGGCGACACTGAAGCTTTCTTT
d_gene: TRBD1; v_gene: TRBV4-2; j_gene: TRBJ2-5; abundance: medium-sized; CDR3aa: CASSQTAGTGETQYF; CDR3nt: TGTGCCAGCAGCCAAACCGCCGGGACAGGAGAGACCCAGTACTTC
d_gene: TRBD1; v_gene: TRBV5-6; j_gene: TRBJ1-2; abundance: -; CDR3aa: CASSPPQGGFGNYGYTF; CDR3nt: TGTGCCAGCAGCCCACCCCAGGGGGGATTTGGTAACTATGGCTACACCTTC
d_gene: TRBD1; v_gene: TRBV19; j_gene: TRBJ2-3; abundance: few; CDR3aa: CASATATGGDTQYF; CDR3nt: TGTGCCAGCGCAACCGCCACAGGGGGGGATACGCAGTATTTT